The rows below give T cell receptor beta chains drawn from one sample of a study of blood T cell repertoires in COVID-19. Sequencing used immunoSEQ multiplex PCR; TCRdb keeps in-frame clones, though not all of them. The repertoire includes fewer than 250,000 clones, 83% of them detected once, and roughly 5.5% sits in the top ten. Sequencing input: peripheral blood. All receptors come from a human donor in a cohort sampled during active COVID-19. CDR3s include the opening cysteine and the closing phenylalanine or tryptophan. The D gene is left open where the match is weak. Clone size, where shown, is once, few, many, or a class for clones that have expanded.

v_gene	d_gene	abundance	j_gene	CDR3nt	CDR3aa
TRBV4-1	.	.	TRBJ2-7	TGCGCCAGCAGCCAAGAATCTCGCGGCTACGAGCAGTACTTC	CASSQESRGYEQYF
TRBV9	.	.	TRBJ2-7	TGTGCCAGCAGCGGACAGCGTCAGGTCCCCTACGAGCAGTACTTC	CASSGQRQVPYEQYF
TRBV10-2	TRBD2	.	TRBJ2-7	TGCGCCAGCAGCGAGACTAGCTATGGCGAGCAGTACTTC	CASSETSYGEQYF
TRBV2	TRBD2	.	TRBJ2-5	TGTGCCACCAAGCGGGGGGAGGAAGAGACCCAGTACTTC	CATKRGEEETQYF
TRBV7-2	TRBD1	.	TRBJ2-1	TGTGCCAGCGTTTGGGACAGGGACTACAATGAGCAGTTCTTC	CASVWDRDYNEQFF
TRBV19	TRBD2	many	TRBJ2-3	TGTGCCAGTTCTGCGGGGGGCGAAGGCAATACGCAGTATTTT	CASSAGGEGNTQYF
TRBV18	.	.	TRBJ1-6	TGTGCCAGCTCACTTACAGGGCAGAATTCACCCCTCCACTTT	CASSLTGQNSPLHF
TRBV4-1	TRBD1	few	TRBJ2-3	TGCGCCAGCAGCCAAGTCATCCAGGGGGCCGTGGGGACGCAGTATTTT	CASSQVIQGAVGTQYF
TRBV14	TRBD1	.	TRBJ1-2	TGTGCCAGCAGCCAAGAAGGGGGTTGGGACAGGGACGCTCGCGGCTACACCTTC	CASSQEGGWDRDARGYTF
TRBV7-2	.	.	TRBJ2-5	TGTGCCAGCAGCTTAGGTTCGCAGGGTGATAAGACCCAGTACTTC	CASSLGSQGDKTQYF
TRBV7-2	TRBD2	.	TRBJ2-6	TGTGCCAGCAGCTTGGGACTAGGCCCTGGGGCCAACGTCCTGACTTTC	CASSLGLGPGANVLTF
TRBV3-1/TRBV3-2	TRBD1	.	TRBJ1-3	TGTGCCAGCAGCCTCCAGGGGGCAGATGGAAACACCATATATTTT	CASSLQGADGNTIYF
TRBV24-1	.	once	TRBJ1-2	TGTGCCACCAGTGAACGACAGGACCGTGGCTACACCTTC	CATSERQDRGYTF
TRBV19	.	many	TRBJ2-3	TGTGCCAGTAGTATAACCGCACATCACACAGATACGCAGTATTTT	CASSITAHHTDTQYF
TRBV15	TRBD1	few	TRBJ1-5	TGTGCCACCCAACAGGGGGGCAATCAGCCCCAGCATTTT	CATQQGGNQPQHF
TRBV7-2	TRBD1	.	TRBJ1-1	TGTGCCAGCAGCGTTGACAGGGGGCCTGGCGGTGAAGCTTTCTTT	CASSVDRGPGGEAFF
TRBV4-1	TRBD1	.	TRBJ2-3	TGCGCCAGCAGCCAATTCTCGGGACAGGGGACCACAGATACGCAGTATTTT	CASSQFSGQGTTDTQYF
TRBV19	.	few	TRBJ1-3	TGTGCCCCACCAAGCGGGCGCTTACCCTCTGGAAACACCATATATTTT	CAPPSGRLPSGNTIYF
TRBV7-9	TRBD1	once	TRBJ2-1	TGTGCCAGCAGCCATGACAGGGGGAATGAGCAGTTCTTC	CASSHDRGNEQFF
TRBV19	.	.	TRBJ1-2	TGTGCCAGTAGTATAGATCTTACAAACTATGGCTACACCTTC	CASSIDLTNYGYTF
TRBV11-3	TRBD2	.	TRBJ2-1	TGTGCCAGCAGCTTAGCGAGCACTAGCGGGGCTAGCTCCTACAATGAGCAGTTCTTC	CASSLASTSGASSYNEQFF
TRBV5-4	.	.	TRBJ2-4	TGTGCCAGCAGCTTCGGCACAGGGTTCCGTCTCGGCAAAAACATTCAGTACTTC	CASSFGTGFRLGKNIQYF
TRBV7-9	TRBD1	.	TRBJ2-1	TGTGCCAGCAGCTTGCCTATAGCAGGGGGCAAAAATGAGCAGTTCTTC	CASSLPIAGGKNEQFF